This TCR beta chain was obtained from a study of blood T cells in healthy people across ages. Overall study context: Every two T cells gave about one barcoded beta molecule via template switching.

Primers used in a second PCR of about 6 to 11 cycles were a sample-barcoded 5' primer and a J-beta primer mix. Every sample produced at least 3 million CDR3-containing paired-end reads. MiXCR was run by TCRdb on the 5' RACE reads, yielding one entry per CDR3 protein. The sample lists about 1,400,000 distinct CDR3 sequences, approximately 60% occurring once. The CDR3 has 16 amino acids. CDR1 and CDR2 from the germline V gene are SGHAT and FQNNGV. Trimming pared 3 bases from V and 4 bases from J, leaving 18 bases between. Every donor provided around 10 milliliters of peripheral blood. The sequenced sample was blood. The chain carries TRBV11-2 and TRBJ2-5; D unclear. The clonotype comes from a man aged 18 to 30 in good health. The CDR3, as DNA: TGTGCCAGCAGCTTCCCGCCCCGTAGCTTTGGAGAGACCCAGTACTTC. This codes for CASSFPPRSFGETQYF.